Listed here are 15 T cell receptor beta chains from one sample, sequenced in a study of control samples from healthy donors and cancer patients. Assay used: immunoSEQ multiplex PCR; TCRdb lists only in-frame clones, some missing. The data show over 150,000 clones, 75% to 95% seen once. The sequencing input was blood. These receptor sequences come from a woman in her thirties or forties in good health.

The chain combines TRBV5-1 with TRBJ2-3; D not resolved. V was pared by 1 base and J by 2 bases, with 14 bases between. This CDR3 has 16 amino acids. Looked up from germline, CDR1 is SGHRS and CDR2 is YFSETQ. CDR3 coding DNA: TGCGCCAGCAGCTTGATAGTGGGGATCTCCACAGATACGCAGTATTTT. This gives the protein CASSLIVGISTDTQYF. The whole variable domain, filled in from reference TRBV5-1 and TRBJ2-3, reads KAGVTQTPRYLIKTRGQQVTLSCSPISGHRSVSWYQQTPGQGLQFLFEYFSETQRNKGNFPGRFSGRQFSNSRSEMNVSTLELGDSALYLCASSLIVGISTDTQYFGPGTRLTVL.

The chain uses TRBV21-1 and TRBJ2-2; TRBD2 is the table's D call and was not checked against the DNA. TRBV21-1 is a documented pseudogene. The CDR3 runs to 21 residues. The DNA for the CDR3 is TGTGCCAGCAGCGGAGGGTGGGCGGAGCGGGGGGGCCAGGCGAACACCGGGGAGCTGTTTTTT. Amino acid sequence: CASSGGWAERGGQANTGELFF.

The chain employs TRBV5-1 and TRBJ1-2; tentatively, D is TRBD1 (5 bases). Trimming left V 4 bases short and J 13 bases short, with 17 bases between. This CDR3 has 12 amino acids. Looked up from germline, CDR1 is SGHRS and CDR2 is YFSETQ. CDR3 amino acids: CASSADTGVPTF. CDR3 bases: TGCGCCAGCAGCGCAGACACGGGGGTGCCCACCTTC. The full variable domain, with the rest looked up from reference TRBV5-1 and TRBJ1-2, is KAGVTQTPRYLIKTRGQQVTLSCSPISGHRSVSWYQQTPGQGLQFLFEYFSETQRNKGNFPGRFSGRQFSNSRSEMNVSTLELGDSALYLCASSADTGVPTFGSGTRLTVV.

This rearrangement joins TRBV7-2 to TRBJ2-1, with a weak D call TRBD1 (5 bases). This CDR3 region has 14 residues. Trimming took off 5 bases at V and 6 bases at J, with 14 bases between the two ends. Germline CDR1 SGHTA, CDR2 FQGNSA. The CDR3 bases are TGTGCCAGCAGCCCAGCCGACAGACCCAATGAGCAGTTCTTC. Translated, it gives CASSPADRPNEQFF.

The CDR3 coding sequence is TGTGCCAGCTCCAGACTCGGGACAGGGGGCCGGGGCAATCAGCCCCAGCATTTT. As protein: CASSRLGTGGRGNQPQHF. This rearrangement joins TRBV18 to TRBJ1-5, with TRBD1 matching 12 bases. Germline V CDR1 and CDR2: KGHSH, LQKENI. The CDR3 loop spans 18 amino acids. The V segment lost 6 bases and the J segment 2 bases; nucleotides outside the gene matches: 11.

The genes are TRBV6-5 and TRBJ1-4, with a possible D match to TRBD1 (5 bases). Per germline, CDR1 MNHEY and CDR2 SVGAGI. Trimming cost V 10 bases and J 4 bases, with 19 bases left between them. The CDR3 has 15 amino acids. CDR3 in DNA: TGTGCCACCCAGGAGGCGGGGCCACTTAATGAAAAACTGTTTTTT. Encoded protein: CATQEAGPLNEKLFF.

The V call is TRBV18, the J call TRBJ1-2; tentatively, D is TRBD1 (6 bases). The germline V gene encodes CDR1 KGHSH and CDR2 LQKENI. The ends were cut back, 3 bases at V and 4 bases at J, with 21 bases in the middle. The CDR3 loop spans 17 amino acids. In nucleotides, the CDR3 is TGTGCCAGCTCACCCGGAGCCGGGGGGCGCGAAGGCTATGGCTACACCTTC. It encodes CASSPGAGGREGYGYTF.

The chain links TRBV6-5 to TRBJ1-6, with a possible D match to TRBD1 (6 bases). Trimming cost V 8 bases and J 13 bases, with 21 bases left between them. This CDR3 region has 14 residues. The germline gives CDR1 MNHEY, CDR2 SVGAGI. CDR3: CASLKGQSAWPLHF. CDR3 nucleotides: TGTGCCAGCCTCAAGGGACAAAGCGCATGGCCCCTCCACTTT.

This CDR3 is CASSLEQGVNEKLFF. The CDR3 DNA follows: TGCGCCAGCAGCTTGGAACAGGGGGTAAATGAAAAACTGTTTTTT. The chain is built from TRBV5-1 and TRBJ1-4; 8 bases agree with TRBD1. This CDR3 has 15 amino acids. Germline V gene sequence: CDR1 SGHRS, CDR2 YFSETQ. V trimming: 0 bases; J trimming: 5 bases; junction bases outside the gene matches: 3.

V gene TRBV28 combines with J gene TRBJ1-2; TRBD1 agrees at 7 bases. Germline trimming cut 3 bases from V and 2 bases from J; bases unmatched to any gene: 3. Germline V gene lookup returns CDR1 MDHEN and CDR2 SYDVKM. The CDR3 has 14 amino acids. The CDR3 spells CASSFIQGNYGYTF. The CDR3 coding sequence is TGTGCCAGCAGTTTCATACAGGGGAACTATGGCTACACCTTC.

The chain employs TRBV3-1 (or the pseudogene TRBV3-2) and TRBJ1-3; 9 bases map to TRBD1. Germline V gives CDR1 LGHDT, CDR2 YNNKEL (reference sequence). This CDR3 is 15 amino acids long. With V trimmed by 1 base and J by 4 bases, 2 bases remained unmatched. DNA for the CDR3: TGTGCCAGCAGCCAAGTAACAGGGGGCGGAAACACCATATATTTT. Translating gives CASSQVTGGGNTIYF.

V usage is TRBV4-1 and J usage is TRBJ1-4, with TRBD1 matching 10 bases. The length of the CDR3 is 15 residues. The V gene end was trimmed by 3 bases and the J gene end by 5 bases; junction bases not matched to a gene: 3. Germline V lookup: CDR1 MGHRA, CDR2 YSYEKL. The CDR3 protein is CASSQPGQGNEKLFF. The CDR3, as DNA: TGCGCCAGCAGCCAGCCGGGACAGGGGAATGAAAAACTGTTTTTT.

The chain has TRBV5-1 and TRBJ1-2; D is undetermined. CDR3 size: 13 residues. Germline values: CDR1 SGHRS, CDR2 YFSETQ. Trimming shortened V by 5 bases and J by 8 bases, and 16 bases separated the two germline ends. The CDR3 DNA sequence: TGCGCCAGCAGGGTAGAGGCTCCGGTGGGCTACACCTTC. Translation: CASRVEAPVGYTF.

The chain couples TRBV5-6 to TRBJ2-2; D ambiguous. The germline V gene has CDR1 SGHDT and CDR2 YYEEEE. CDR3 length equals 12 residues. V lost 5 bases to trimming and J lost 4 bases, with 6 bases between them. This chain's CDR3 is CASRGFTGELFF. The CDR3 region has the DNA TGTGCCAGCAGGGGGTTCACCGGGGAGCTGTTTTTT.

The rearrangement links TRBV10-1 to TRBJ1-1; D ambiguous. Trimming stripped 3 bases from V and 1 base from J, with 12 bases between. The CDR3 has 15 residues. Germline-derived CDR1 and CDR2 are WNHNN and SYGVQD (reference sequence). CDR3 region: CASSESGSGNTEAFF. The CDR3 DNA is TGCGCCAGCAGTGAATCGGGGTCGGGGAACACTGAAGCTTTCTTT.